The sequence of this T cell receptor (beta chain) was determined in a study of T cell repertoires in cytomegalovirus infection. Study summary: Carrying CMV and the relevant HLA type showed in public TCR beta signatures.

Germline V gene lookup returns CDR1 DFQATT and CDR2 SNEGSKA (reference sequence). V gave up 3 bases and J gave up 3 bases, with 14 bases separating them. The CDR3 loop spans 14 amino acids. TCRdb itself ran the reads through MiXCR, one entry per CDR3 protein. Of some 500,000 distinct CDR3 sequences listed, more than 30% are singletons. Only a few counts were recorded for this clonotype. Its antigen is still unknown. The sample in question was cultured PBMCs, obtained from culture after CMV antigen stimulation. The TCR sequence derives from a human donor in good health (CMV status not recorded). Some clones in this sample may be carry-over from other donors' samples. J is TRBJ1-1 and V is TRBV20-1; possibly TRBD1 for D (6 bases). The CDR3 DNA sequence: TGCAGTGCTAGGACCTCCGGGGGCGACACTGAAGCTTTCTTT. It codes for CSARTSGGDTEAFF.